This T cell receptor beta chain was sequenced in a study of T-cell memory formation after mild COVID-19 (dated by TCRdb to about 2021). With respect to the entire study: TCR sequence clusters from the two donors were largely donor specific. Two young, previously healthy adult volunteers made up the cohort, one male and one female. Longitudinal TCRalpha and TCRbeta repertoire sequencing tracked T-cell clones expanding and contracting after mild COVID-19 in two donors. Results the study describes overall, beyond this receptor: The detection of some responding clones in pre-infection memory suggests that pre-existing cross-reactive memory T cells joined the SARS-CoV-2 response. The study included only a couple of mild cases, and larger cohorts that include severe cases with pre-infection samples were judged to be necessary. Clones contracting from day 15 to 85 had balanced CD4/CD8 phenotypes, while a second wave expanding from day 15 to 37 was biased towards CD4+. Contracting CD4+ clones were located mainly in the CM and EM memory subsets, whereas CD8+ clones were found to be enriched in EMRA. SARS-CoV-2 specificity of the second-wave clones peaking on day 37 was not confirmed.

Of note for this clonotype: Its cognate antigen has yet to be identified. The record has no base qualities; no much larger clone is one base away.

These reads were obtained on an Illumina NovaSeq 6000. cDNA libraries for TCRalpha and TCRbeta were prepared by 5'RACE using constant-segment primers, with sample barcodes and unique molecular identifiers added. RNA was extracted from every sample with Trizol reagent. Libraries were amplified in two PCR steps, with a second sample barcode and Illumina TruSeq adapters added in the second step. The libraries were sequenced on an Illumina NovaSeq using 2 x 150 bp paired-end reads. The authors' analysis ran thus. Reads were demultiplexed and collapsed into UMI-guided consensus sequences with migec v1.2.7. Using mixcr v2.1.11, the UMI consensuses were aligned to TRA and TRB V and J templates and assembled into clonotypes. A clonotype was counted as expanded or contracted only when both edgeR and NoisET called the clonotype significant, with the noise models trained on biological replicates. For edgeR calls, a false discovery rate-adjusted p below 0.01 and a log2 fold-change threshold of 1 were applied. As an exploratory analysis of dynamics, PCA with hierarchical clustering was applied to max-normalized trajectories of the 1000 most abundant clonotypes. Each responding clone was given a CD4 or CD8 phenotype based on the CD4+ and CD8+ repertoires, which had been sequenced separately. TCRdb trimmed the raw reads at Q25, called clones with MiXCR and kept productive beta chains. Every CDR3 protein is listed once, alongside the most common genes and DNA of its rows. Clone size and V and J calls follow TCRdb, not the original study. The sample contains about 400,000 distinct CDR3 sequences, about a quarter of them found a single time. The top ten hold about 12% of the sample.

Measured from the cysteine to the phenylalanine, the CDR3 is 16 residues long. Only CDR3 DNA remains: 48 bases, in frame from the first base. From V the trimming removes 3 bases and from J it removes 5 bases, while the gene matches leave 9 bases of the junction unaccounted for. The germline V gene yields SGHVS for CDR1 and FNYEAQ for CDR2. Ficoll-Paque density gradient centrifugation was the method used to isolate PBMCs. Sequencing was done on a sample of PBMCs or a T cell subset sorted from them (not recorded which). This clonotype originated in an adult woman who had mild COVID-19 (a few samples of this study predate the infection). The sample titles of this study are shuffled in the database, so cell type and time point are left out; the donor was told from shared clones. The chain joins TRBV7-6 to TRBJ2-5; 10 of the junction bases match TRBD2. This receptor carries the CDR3 CASSLWGLARSETQYF. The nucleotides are TGTGCCAGCAGCTTGTGGGGACTAGCGAGATCGGAGACCCAGTACTTC.